This entry features one T cell receptor beta chain sequence. As yet, its antigen is unknown. The source of the sample is a study of blood T cells in healthy people across ages. Findings of the study overall: Samples with more naive T cells showed higher observed beta diversity. There was no known CMV status for donors, so expanded clonotype changes were possibly confounded.

Primed by a sample-barcoded 5' primer and a J-beta primer mix, a second PCR proceeded for 7 to 11 cycles. Every cDNA was tagged by a template-switch adaptor with 12 random nucleotides. TCRdb processed the 5' RACE reads anew with MiXCR; each CDR3 protein has one entry. The sample yields roughly 2 million distinct CDR3 sequences, less than 50% seen once. Germline lookup yields CDR1 KGHDR and CDR2 SFDVKD. The CDR3 extends over 16 amino acids. With V trimmed by 4 bases and J by 8 bases, 10 bases remained unmatched. The chain combines TRBV24-1 with TRBJ2-1; 10 nucleotides line up with TRBD1. The sample was blood. This receptor was obtained from a woman in her thirties or forties in good health. The CDR3 protein is CATSDSGTGDRHEQFF. The DNA for the CDR3 is TGTGCCACCAGTGACTCCGGGACAGGGGATCGGCATGAGCAGTTCTTC.